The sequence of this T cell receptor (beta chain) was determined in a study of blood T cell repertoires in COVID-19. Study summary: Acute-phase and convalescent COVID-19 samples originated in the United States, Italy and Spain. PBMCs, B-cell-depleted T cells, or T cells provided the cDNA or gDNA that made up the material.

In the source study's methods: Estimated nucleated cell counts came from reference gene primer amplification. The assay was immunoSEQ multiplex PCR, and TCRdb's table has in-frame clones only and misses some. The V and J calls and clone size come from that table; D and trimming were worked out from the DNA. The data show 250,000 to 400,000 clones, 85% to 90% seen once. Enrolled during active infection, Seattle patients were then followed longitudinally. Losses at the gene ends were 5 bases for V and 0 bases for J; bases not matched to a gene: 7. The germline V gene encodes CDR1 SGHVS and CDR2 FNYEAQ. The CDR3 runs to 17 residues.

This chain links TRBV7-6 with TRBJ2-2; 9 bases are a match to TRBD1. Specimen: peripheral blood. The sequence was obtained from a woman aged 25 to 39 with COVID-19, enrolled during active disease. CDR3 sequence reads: CASSPVGQGPNTGELFF. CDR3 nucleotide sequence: TGTGCCAGCAGCCCAGTGGGACAGGGCCCGAACACCGGGGAGCTGTTTTTT. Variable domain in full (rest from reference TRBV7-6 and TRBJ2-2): GAGVSQSPRYKVTKRGQDVALRCDPISGHVSLYWYRQALGQGPEFLTYFNYEAQQDKSGLPNDRFSAERPEGSISTLTIQRTEQRDSAMYRCASSPVGQGPNTGELFFGEGSRLTVL.